The next 2 T cell receptor beta chains were all read from a single sample in a study of cytomegalovirus exposure and HLA in healthy donors. Primers included in the PCR were 60 Vbeta and 13 Jbeta primers. Sequencing was performed with immunoSEQ multiplex PCR; in TCRdb, only in-frame clones are kept and a portion is missing. The sample has about 78,000 clones, roughly 80% seen once. The sequenced material came from PBMCs. These receptors all come from a woman aged 45 to 65 in good health and CMV-seropositive.

J is TRBJ2-7 and V is TRBV5-6; TRBD2 might be the D (5 bases). The germline V and J ends were trimmed by 4 bases and 2 bases, with 13 bases remaining between them. This CDR3 is 14 amino acids long. Germline values: CDR1 SGHDT, CDR2 YYEEEE. The CDR3: CASSPGLAPYEQYF. Written as DNA, the CDR3 is TGTGCCAGCAGCCCTGGGCTAGCCCCCTACGAGCAGTACTTC. The variable domain in full, completed from reference TRBV5-6 and TRBJ2-7, reads DAGVTQSPTHLIKTRGQQVTLRCSPKSGHDTVSWYQQALGQGPQFIFQYYEEEERQRGNFPDRFSGHQFPNYSSELNVNALLLGDSALYLCASSPGLAPYEQYFGPGTRLTVT.

This chain connects TRBV11-2 to TRBJ1-5; maybe TRBD1 (6 bases). Per the germline V gene, CDR1 is SGHAT and CDR2 is FQNNGV. CDR3 length: 15 amino acids. V lost 2 bases and J lost 4, with 12 bases in between. The chain's CDR3 is CASSLNRVGNQPQHF. The CDR3 DNA reads as TGTGCCAGCAGCTTAAACAGGGTGGGGAATCAGCCCCAGCATTTT.